These T cell receptor beta chains were read from a single sample in a study of cytomegalovirus exposure and HLA in healthy donors. Data came from immunoSEQ multiplex PCR; TCRdb stores just in-frame clones and leaves some out. The sample holds some 200,000 clones, roughly 87% seen once. The sample was PBMCs. The origin of the receptors is a girl under three years old in good health and CMV-seronegative. CDR3s include the opening cysteine and the closing phenylalanine or tryptophan. The order of the fields is V gene, D gene, clone size, J gene, CDR3 protein, CDR3 DNA. D genes are given only for firm matches. A row's size may be missing; if present it is once, few, many or a size class.

v_gene: TRBV19; d_gene: -; abundance: once; j_gene: TRBJ1-2; CDR3aa: CASSRSGINYGYTF; CDR3nt: TGTGCCAGTAGTCGTTCAGGGATTAACTATGGCTACACCTTC
v_gene: TRBV11-3; d_gene: TRBD2; abundance: -; j_gene: TRBJ2-1; CDR3aa: CASSLGPAGGTWEQFF; CDR3nt: TGTGCCAGCAGCTTAGGTCCAGCGGGAGGGACTTGGGAGCAGTTCTTC
v_gene: TRBV6-5; d_gene: -; abundance: few; j_gene: TRBJ2-7; CDR3aa: CASRIGQSGSYEQYF; CDR3nt: TGTGCCAGCAGGATCGGACAGTCGGGCTCCTACGAGCAGTACTTC
v_gene: TRBV7-2; d_gene: -; abundance: -; j_gene: TRBJ2-7; CDR3aa: CASNRDSPYEQYF; CDR3nt: TGTGCCAGTAACCGGGACTCACCCTACGAGCAGTACTTC
v_gene: TRBV30; d_gene: TRBD1; abundance: -; j_gene: TRBJ1-2; CDR3aa: CAWSVQGAPSGYTF; CDR3nt: TGTGCCTGGAGTGTGCAGGGGGCCCCTTCTGGCTACACCTTC
v_gene: TRBV6-5; d_gene: TRBD1; abundance: -; j_gene: TRBJ1-1; CDR3aa: CASSFGTGYQNTEAFF; CDR3nt: TGTGCCAGCAGTTTCGGGACAGGTTACCAGAACACTGAAGCTTTCTTT
v_gene: TRBV7-9; d_gene: TRBD1; abundance: -; j_gene: TRBJ1-2; CDR3aa: CASSWDRGLSTYGYTF; CDR3nt: TGTGCCAGCAGCTGGGACAGGGGTCTATCCACCTATGGCTACACCTTC
v_gene: TRBV7-9; d_gene: -; abundance: -; j_gene: TRBJ2-7; CDR3aa: CASSLVGVGYEQYF; CDR3nt: TGTGCCAGCAGCTTAGTCGGGGTCGGGTACGAGCAGTACTTC
v_gene: TRBV7-6; d_gene: -; abundance: -; j_gene: TRBJ2-7; CDR3aa: CASGDSSYEQYF; CDR3nt: TGTGCCAGCGGGGACTCCTCCTACGAGCAGTACTTC
v_gene: TRBV5-1; d_gene: TRBD2; abundance: -; j_gene: TRBJ2-1; CDR3aa: CASSLGDGRVHEQFF; CDR3nt: TGCGCCAGCAGCTTGGGTGACGGGAGGGTCCATGAGCAGTTCTTC
v_gene: TRBV15; d_gene: -; abundance: -; j_gene: TRBJ1-1; CDR3aa: CATSREGTGSASMNTEAFF; CDR3nt: TGTGCCACCAGCAGAGAGGGCACAGGGTCCGCATCGATGAACACTGAAGCTTTCTTT
v_gene: TRBV7-9; d_gene: TRBD1; abundance: -; j_gene: TRBJ1-6; CDR3aa: CASSLGQGHSYNSPLHF; CDR3nt: TGTGCCAGCAGCTTGGGACAGGGCCACTCCTATAATTCACCCCTCCACTTT
v_gene: TRBV7-9; d_gene: TRBD1; abundance: -; j_gene: TRBJ2-1; CDR3aa: CASSLGTGGEGYNEQFF; CDR3nt: TGTGCCAGCAGCCTCGGGACAGGGGGAGAAGGCTACAATGAGCAGTTCTTC
v_gene: TRBV7-2; d_gene: -; abundance: -; j_gene: TRBJ2-7; CDR3aa: CASSPFPRGPRDAYEQYF; CDR3nt: TGTGCCAGCAGCCCATTCCCCCGTGGACCGCGGGACGCGTACGAGCAGTACTTC
v_gene: TRBV7-2; d_gene: TRBD1; abundance: -; j_gene: TRBJ1-3; CDR3aa: CASSLRGGGDTIYF; CDR3nt: TGTGCCAGCAGCTTAAGAGGGGGCGGGGACACCATATATTTT
v_gene: TRBV6-6; d_gene: -; abundance: -; j_gene: TRBJ1-2; CDR3aa: CASSFSGIYGYTF; CDR3nt: TGTGCCAGCAGTTTTTCAGGGATCTATGGCTACACCTTC
v_gene: TRBV6-5; d_gene: TRBD2; abundance: -; j_gene: TRBJ2-5; CDR3aa: CASSYLAGPLNF; CDR3nt: TGTGCCAGCAGTTACCTAGCGGGACCCCTCAACTTC
v_gene: TRBV5-1; d_gene: -; abundance: -; j_gene: TRBJ2-2; CDR3aa: CASSLEGPTGELFF; CDR3nt: TGCGCCAGCAGCTTGGAGGGGCCCACCGGGGAGCTGTTTTTT
v_gene: TRBV6-5; d_gene: -; abundance: few; j_gene: TRBJ1-4; CDR3aa: CASSYASGATNEKLFF; CDR3nt: TGTGCCAGCAGTTACGCGTCAGGGGCGACTAATGAAAAACTGTTTTTT
v_gene: TRBV29-1; d_gene: -; abundance: once; j_gene: TRBJ2-3; CDR3aa: CSFGTDTQYF; CDR3nt: TGCAGCTTCGGCACAGATACGCAGTATTTT
v_gene: TRBV25-1; d_gene: -; abundance: few; j_gene: TRBJ1-4; CDR3aa: CASSAGVTLFF; CDR3nt: TGTGCCAGCAGTGCGGGGGTGACTCTGTTTTTT
v_gene: TRBV7-6; d_gene: -; abundance: -; j_gene: TRBJ2-1; CDR3aa: CASSLVSGDNEQFF; CDR3nt: TGTGCCAGCAGCTTAGTCAGCGGCGACAATGAGCAGTTCTTC
v_gene: TRBV5-6; d_gene: -; abundance: -; j_gene: TRBJ1-1; CDR3aa: CASSPLVGSSTEAFF; CDR3nt: TGTGCCAGCAGCCCTCTGGTAGGGAGCAGCACTGAAGCTTTCTTT
v_gene: TRBV12-5; d_gene: -; abundance: -; j_gene: TRBJ2-1; CDR3aa: CASGLGGKSYNEQFF; CDR3nt: TGTGCTAGTGGTTTGGGCGGGAAGTCCTACAATGAGCAGTTCTTC
v_gene: TRBV25-1; d_gene: -; abundance: -; j_gene: TRBJ2-5; CDR3aa: CASTSLGGTSYKETQYF; CDR3nt: TGTGCCAGCACTTCGCTCGGGGGAACATCGTATAAAGAGACCCAGTACTTC
v_gene: TRBV4-1; d_gene: TRBD2; abundance: -; j_gene: TRBJ2-3; CDR3aa: CASSQVGRLAGFASTDTQYF; CDR3nt: TGCGCCAGCAGCCAAGTCGGGCGGCTAGCGGGATTTGCTAGCACAGATACGCAGTATTTT
v_gene: TRBV4-3; d_gene: -; abundance: -; j_gene: TRBJ2-1; CDR3aa: CASSQGYSNNEQFF; CDR3nt: TGCGCCAGCAGCCAAGGGTACAGTAACAATGAGCAGTTCTTC
v_gene: TRBV30; d_gene: TRBD1; abundance: -; j_gene: TRBJ1-1; CDR3aa: CAWLNRGVFTEAFF; CDR3nt: TGTGCCTGGCTGAACAGGGGTGTGTTCACTGAAGCTTTCTTT
v_gene: TRBV6-5; d_gene: -; abundance: -; j_gene: TRBJ2-3; CDR3aa: CASSYVGLRQTDTQYF; CDR3nt: TGTGCCAGCAGTTACGTGGGACTGAGACAAACAGATACGCAGTATTTT
v_gene: TRBV4-3; d_gene: TRBD2; abundance: -; j_gene: TRBJ2-2; CDR3aa: CASSQRETSGTVGELFF; CDR3nt: TGCGCCAGCAGCCAGCGAGAGACTAGCGGGACGGTCGGGGAGCTGTTTTTT
v_gene: TRBV4-3; d_gene: -; abundance: -; j_gene: TRBJ1-2; CDR3aa: CASSQDPGGYGYTF; CDR3nt: TGCGCCAGCAGCCAAGATCCGGGGGGATATGGCTACACCTTC
v_gene: TRBV2; d_gene: TRBD2; abundance: -; j_gene: TRBJ2-5; CDR3aa: CASNAAGGQETQYF; CDR3nt: TGTGCCAGCAATGCTGCGGGGGGACAAGAGACCCAGTACTTC
v_gene: TRBV7-2; d_gene: TRBD2; abundance: -; j_gene: TRBJ2-2; CDR3aa: CASSLSSGGATGELFF; CDR3nt: TGTGCCAGCAGCCTCTCTAGCGGGGGGGCGACCGGGGAGCTGTTTTTT
v_gene: TRBV5-1; d_gene: TRBD2; abundance: -; j_gene: TRBJ2-2; CDR3aa: CASSRSGGAFLYGELFF; CDR3nt: TGCGCCAGCAGCCGCAGCGGGGGGGCCTTTCTGTACGGGGAGCTGTTTTTT
v_gene: TRBV29-1; d_gene: TRBD1; abundance: -; j_gene: TRBJ2-7; CDR3aa: CSVWDRDSYEQYF; CDR3nt: TGCAGCGTTTGGGACAGGGACTCCTACGAGCAGTACTTC
v_gene: TRBV9; d_gene: TRBD2; abundance: -; j_gene: TRBJ2-1; CDR3aa: CASSYNLAGGWSEIVGNEQFF; CDR3nt: TGTGCCAGCAGCTACAATCTAGCGGGGGGCTGGTCCGAGATTGTGGGCAATGAGCAGTTCTTC
v_gene: TRBV27; d_gene: -; abundance: few; j_gene: TRBJ1-1; CDR3aa: CASESSTEAFF; CDR3nt: TGTGCCAGTGAGTCTAGCACTGAAGCTTTCTTT